These 4 T cell receptor beta chains share one sample of origin, sequenced in a study of blood T cell repertoires in COVID-19. Clones were sequenced by immunoSEQ multiplex PCR, and TCRdb holds only the in-frame ones, with some missing. The sample has 100,000 to 150,000 clones, around 85% seen once. Specimen: peripheral blood. These receptors all stem from a woman in her fifties or sixties with acute or convalescent COVID-19.

The J gene is TRBJ1-5, the V gene TRBV9, with unresolved D. V was shortened by 0 bases and J by 4 bases, with 8 bases between the two germline ends. Per the germline V gene, CDR1 is SGDLS and CDR2 is YYNGEE. The CDR3 is 14 residues long. The CDR3: CASSVEPVNQPQHF. The CDR3 DNA reads TGTGCCAGCAGCGTAGAGCCCGTTAATCAGCCCCAGCATTTT. The complete variable domain, with remaining parts taken from reference TRBV9 and TRBJ1-5, reads DSGVTQTPKHLITATGQRVTLRCSPRSGDLSVYWYQQSLDQGLQFLIQYYNGEERAKGNILERFSAQQFPDLHSELNLSSLELGDSALYFCASSVEPVNQPQHFGDGTRLSIL.

V usage is TRBV29-1 and J usage is TRBJ1-4, with a possible D match to TRBD1 (6 bases). CDR3 length: 13 residues. Per the germline V gene, CDR1 is SQVTM and CDR2 is ANQGSEA. Trimming shortened V by 7 bases and J by 0 bases, and 9 bases separated the two germline ends. The CDR3 protein is CSDRVATNEKLFF. CDR3 DNA sequence: TGCAGCGACAGGGTCGCAACTAATGAAAAACTGTTTTTT.

In DNA form, the CDR3 reads TGTGCCAGCAGGTCGGACAGGGACGATCAGCCCCAGCATTTT. Translated: CASRSDRDDQPQHF. The chain recombines TRBV2 with TRBJ1-5, with 8 nucleotides matching TRBD1. CDR1 is SNHLY, CDR2 FYNNEI, per germline. The J segment lost 5 bases and the V segment lost 6 bases, leaving 6 bases of the junction unmatched. This CDR3 is built from 14 residues.

This clone has a single count. CDR3: CASSFKPGVAGNTIYF. The CDR3 region has the DNA TGTGCCAGCAGTTTCAAACCAGGGGTGGCTGGAAACACCATATATTTT. The chain carries TRBV6-5 and TRBJ1-3; D perhaps matches TRBD1 (6 bases). V gave up 4 bases and J gave up 2 bases, with 15 bases separating them. The CDR3 spans 16 residues. Germline V gene data show CDR1 as MNHEY and CDR2 as SVGAGI.